This TCR beta chain was recovered during a study of regulatory T cells in long-lasting Graves disease. Investigators prepared the TCR beta libraries by applying iRepertoire HTBI primers and Arm-PCR of CDR3 regions. TCRdb re-analysed the multiplex PCR reads in MiXCR, keeping a single row per CDR3 protein. The sample carries approximately 390,000 distinct CDR3 sequences, about a sixth recorded once. The CDR3 is 11 residues long. V lost 7 bases, J lost 6 bases, and 9 bases lay in between. This clonotype was detected ten times or more. Time point: newly diagnosed GD, antithyroid drugs for less than 3 months. Construction of the TCR library relied on RNA isolated from PBMCs. The data were also submitted as part of a second study, on T cells in Graves' hyperthyroidism and ophthalmopathy.

The TCR sequence derives from a woman aged 18 to 35 with Graves disease. Sequences were derived from peripheral blood mononuclear cells (PBMCs), sampled at new diagnosis, from a patient treated with antithyroid drugs. The chain links TRBV12-3 or TRBV12-4 to TRBJ2-5, with D possibly matching TRBD2 (6 bases). The CDR3 reads CASNGGKTQYF. As DNA, the CDR3 is TGTGCCAGCAACGGAGGGAAGACCCAGTACTTC.